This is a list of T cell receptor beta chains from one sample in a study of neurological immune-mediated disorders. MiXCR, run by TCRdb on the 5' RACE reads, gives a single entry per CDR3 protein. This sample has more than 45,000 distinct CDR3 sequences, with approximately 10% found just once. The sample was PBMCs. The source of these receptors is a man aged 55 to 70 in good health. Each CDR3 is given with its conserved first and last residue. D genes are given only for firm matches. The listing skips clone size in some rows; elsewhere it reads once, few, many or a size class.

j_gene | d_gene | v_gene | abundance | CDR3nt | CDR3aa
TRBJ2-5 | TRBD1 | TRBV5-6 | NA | TGTGCCAGCAGCTCGGCCATGGCAGGGGGCTTCCAAGAGACCAAGTACTTC | CASSSAMAGGFQETKYF
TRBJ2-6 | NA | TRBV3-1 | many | TGTGCCAGCAGCCAAGAGGGGACAAACTCTGGGGCCAACGTCCTGACTTTC | CASSQEGTNSGANVLTF
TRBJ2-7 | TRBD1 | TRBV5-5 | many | TGTGCCAGCAGCTTGCCAGGGGGCCACGAGCAGTACTTC | CASSLPGGHEQYF
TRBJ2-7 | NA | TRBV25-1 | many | TGTGCCAGCAGTGTCGTGGACGGGTACGAGCAGTACTTC | CASSVVDGYEQYF
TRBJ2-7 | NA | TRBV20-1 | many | TGCAGTGTTCTCAGAAGCTACGAGCAGTACTTC | CSVLRSYEQYF
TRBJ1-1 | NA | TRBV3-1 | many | TGTGCCAGCAGCCACGACTGGGGGGGATCAATGAACACTGAAGCTTTCTTT | CASSHDWGGSMNTEAFF
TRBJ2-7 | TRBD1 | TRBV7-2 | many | TGTGCCAGCAGCGAAGGGTCAGGGACAGGGAAATACGAGCAGTACTTC | CASSEGSGTGKYEQYF
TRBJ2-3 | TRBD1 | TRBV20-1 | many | TGCAGTACGACAGGGCCCACAGATACGCAGTATTTT | CSTTGPTDTQYF
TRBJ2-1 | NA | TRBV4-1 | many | TGCGCCAGCAGCCAAGGGCCTAAACAGGTTAACGCCTACAATGAGCAGTTCTTC | CASSQGPKQVNAYNEQFF
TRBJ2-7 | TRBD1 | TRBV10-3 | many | TGTGCCACCGGTGGTAATGGGACAGGGGATACCTACGAGCAGTACTTC | CATGGNGTGDTYEQYF
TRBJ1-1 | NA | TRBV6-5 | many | TGTGCCAGCAGTCCTCCAGGAAGGGAGAGAGCTTTCTTT | CASSPPGRERAFF
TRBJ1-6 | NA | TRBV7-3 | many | TGTGCCAGCAGCTTACAAGGGGCTTATAATTCACCCCTCCACTTT | CASSLQGAYNSPLHF
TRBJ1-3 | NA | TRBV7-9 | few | TGTGCCAGCAGCCTCCGGACAGAATACTCTGGAAACACCATATATTTT | CASSLRTEYSGNTIYF
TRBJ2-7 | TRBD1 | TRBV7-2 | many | TGTGCCAGCCGCATGTCAGGGGGCTTCTACGAGCAGTACTTC | CASRMSGGFYEQYF
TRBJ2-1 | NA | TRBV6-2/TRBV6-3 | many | TGTGCCAGCAGTTTGCCGGGGCAGGGAAATAATGAGCAGTTCTTC | CASSLPGQGNNEQFF
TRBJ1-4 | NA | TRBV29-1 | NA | TGCAGCGTTGCTAGGGCAGGAGAAAAACTGTTTTTT | CSVARAGEKLFF
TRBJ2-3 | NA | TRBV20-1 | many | TGCAGTGGTGGGGGGGGCCGGTTGGGCACAGATACGCAGTATTTT | CSGGGGRLGTDTQYF
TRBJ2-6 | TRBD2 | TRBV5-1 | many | TGCGCCAGCAGCTTGGCGCAGACTAGCGGGGGCCCCTCTGGGGCCAACGTCCTGACTTTC | CASSLAQTSGGPSGANVLTF
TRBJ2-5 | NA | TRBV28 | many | TGTGCCAGCAGTTCAACCGGGATGACGGAGACCCAGTACTTC | CASSSTGMTETQYF
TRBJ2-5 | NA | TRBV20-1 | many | TGCAGTGCTTTCGCCCCCACAGCGCTCTTCCTCGGAGAGACCCAGTACTTC | CSAFAPTALFLGETQYF
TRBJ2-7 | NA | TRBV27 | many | TGTGCCAGCAGCCTACCTCCAACCCGGGGGCAGTACTTC | CASSLPPTRGQYF
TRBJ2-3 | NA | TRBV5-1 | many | TGCGCCAGCAGCTTGGGGGAGTTTGGCACAGATACGCAGTATTTT | CASSLGEFGTDTQYF
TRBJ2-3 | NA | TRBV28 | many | TGTGCCAGCAGTCCCACAGTCATTTCTAGCACAGATACGCAGTATTTT | CASSPTVISSTDTQYF
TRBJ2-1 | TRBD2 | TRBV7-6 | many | TGTGCCAGCAGCCGAGCGGGGGGGAATGAGCAGTTCTTC | CASSRAGGNEQFF
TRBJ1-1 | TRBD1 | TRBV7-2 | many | TGTGCCAGCAGCCCGAGACAGGGCGGGACCACTGAAGCTTTCTTT | CASSPRQGGTTEAFF
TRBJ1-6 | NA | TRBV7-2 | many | TGTGCCAGCAGCTTAGTTGGGGGGGTCTATTCACCCCTCCACTTT | CASSLVGGVYSPLHF
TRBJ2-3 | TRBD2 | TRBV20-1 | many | TGCAGTGCTAGAGATCCAGCGGGGCCCACAGATACGCAGTATTTT | CSARDPAGPTDTQYF
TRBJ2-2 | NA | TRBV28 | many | TGTGCCAGCAGTTTTTTTATAGGGGACACCGGGGAGCTGTTTTTT | CASSFFIGDTGELFF
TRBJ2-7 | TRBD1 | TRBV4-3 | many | TGCGCCAGCAGCCAAGAGGGACAGGGCGTCTCCTACGAGCAGTACTTC | CASSQEGQGVSYEQYF
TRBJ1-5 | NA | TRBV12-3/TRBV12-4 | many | TGTGCCAGCAGTGACAGGAATCAGCCCCAGCATTTT | CASSDRNQPQHF
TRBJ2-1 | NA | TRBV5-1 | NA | TGCGCCAGCAGCTTGATGTCCAGCTACAATGAGCAGTTCTTC | CASSLMSSYNEQFF
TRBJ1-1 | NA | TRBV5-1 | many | TGCGCCAGCAGCCCGGGAGGGACGGAAAACACTGAAGCTTTCTTT | CASSPGGTENTEAFF
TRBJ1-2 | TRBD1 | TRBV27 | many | TGTGCCAGCAGGGGATTAGGACAGGAGAGGTCCTATGGCTACACCTTC | CASRGLGQERSYGYTF
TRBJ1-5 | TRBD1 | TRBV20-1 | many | TGCAGTGCTACTTGGACAGGGGAACACCAGCCCCAGCATTTT | CSATWTGEHQPQHF
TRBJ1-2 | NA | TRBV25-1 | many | TGTGCCAGCAGTGAACAGGGTCCCAACTATGGCTACACCTTC | CASSEQGPNYGYTF
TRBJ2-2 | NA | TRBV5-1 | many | TGCGCCAGCAGCTTTAGCGGCGGGGAGCTGTTTTTT | CASSFSGGELFF
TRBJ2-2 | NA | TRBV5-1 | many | TGCGCCAGCAGCCCCCCGGTGGTGAACACCGGGGAGCTGTTTTTT | CASSPPVVNTGELFF
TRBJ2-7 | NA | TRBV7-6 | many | TGTGCCAGCAGCTTAACGGGCATCTCGGGGGAGCAGTACTTC | CASSLTGISGEQYF
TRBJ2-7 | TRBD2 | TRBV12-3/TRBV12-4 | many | TGTGCCAGCAGTTGGGGGTACGGCGGGGGGCCCAACGAGCAGTACTTC | CASSWGYGGGPNEQYF
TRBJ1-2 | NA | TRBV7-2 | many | TGTGCCAGCAGCTTGTCTAAAAGAGAGGACTTCTATGGCTACACCTTC | CASSLSKREDFYGYTF
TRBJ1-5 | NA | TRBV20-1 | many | TGCAGTGCTAGGGGGGGCAATCAGCCCCAGCATTTT | CSARGGNQPQHF
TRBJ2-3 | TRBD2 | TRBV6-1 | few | TGTGCCAGCAGTGAAACCGGAAGCGGGGGGGCCCATACGCAGTATTTT | CASSETGSGGAHTQYF
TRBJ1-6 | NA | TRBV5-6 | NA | TGTGCTAGCAGGAGGGAAGAAGGTTCATCCCTCAACTTT | CASRREEGSSLNF
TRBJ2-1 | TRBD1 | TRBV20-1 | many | TGCAGTGCTAGAGATCTGACAGGGAAGTCTGGCGGATCCTACAATGAGCAGTTCTTC | CSARDLTGKSGGSYNEQFF
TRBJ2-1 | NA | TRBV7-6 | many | TGTGCCAGCAGCTTAGATACGACCCCAAGGTACAATGAGCAGTTCTTC | CASSLDTTPRYNEQFF
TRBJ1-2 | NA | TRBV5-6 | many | TGTGCCAGCAGCTTGGTGGGCAGGGCTCAGGATGGCTACACCTTC | CASSLVGRAQDGYTF
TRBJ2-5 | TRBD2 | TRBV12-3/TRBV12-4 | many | TGTGCCAGCAGTTTGACTGCGGGGGGGGGCGGTCGGCAAGAGACCCAGTACTTC | CASSLTAGGGGRQETQYF
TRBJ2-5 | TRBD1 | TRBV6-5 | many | TGTGCCAGCAGGACCGGGACAGGGGGAGAGACCCAGTACTTC | CASRTGTGGETQYF